One sample yielded the 23 T cell receptor beta chains listed below, sequenced in a study of blood T cell repertoires in COVID-19. This table comes from immunoSEQ multiplex PCR, and its TCRdb copy is limited to in-frame clones, with some not included. The sample holds approximately 140,000 clones; 80% to 90% are singletons and the top ten take roughly 3.3%. The sample consisted of peripheral blood. The source is a man between 65 and 85 years old with acute or convalescent COVID-19.

This chain links TRBV7-3 with TRBJ2-5; D unclear. Germline assignment: CDR1 SGHTA and CDR2 FQGTGA. The V end was cut by 5 bases, the J end by 4 bases, with 11 bases between. The CDR3 sequence is 13 residues long. In DNA form, the CDR3 reads TGTGCCAGCAGCCCCCTCGGTGGAGAGACCCAGTACTTC. It encodes CASSPLGGETQYF.

V and J are TRBV19 and TRBJ2-1; TRBD2 aligns across 11 bases. Trimming at V came to 1 base and at J to 10 bases, leaving 6 bases not matched to a gene. Germline CDR1 LNHDA, CDR2 SQIVND (reference sequence). This CDR3 has 15 residues. The CDR3 reads CASSIGTSGLWEQFF. In DNA, the CDR3 is TGTGCCAGTAGTATAGGGACTAGCGGGTTATGGGAGCAGTTCTTC.

The V and J genes are TRBV27 and TRBJ2-1, with 8 nucleotides matching TRBD1. CDR1 MNHEY and CDR2 SMNVEV come from the germline V gene (reference sequence). The CDR3 covers 15 residues. The ends lost 2 bases at V and 9 bases at J; junction bases unmatched: 9. CDR3 in amino acids: CASSLHRDRTVEQFF. The CDR3 region has the DNA TGTGCCAGCAGTTTACACCGGGACAGGACTGTTGAGCAGTTCTTC.

The chain carries TRBV7-2 and TRBJ1-6, with 8 bases identical to TRBD1. Trimming took 6 bases from V and 4 from J; bases not matched to a gene: 5. From germline, CDR1 is SGHTA and CDR2 FQGNSA. The CDR3 has 15 residues. The CDR3 reads CASREGQGYNSPLHF. The CDR3 DNA reads TGTGCCAGCAGGGAAGGACAGGGATATAATTCACCCCTCCACTTT.

The V and J genes are TRBV5-1 and TRBJ1-2, with 10 nucleotides matching TRBD1. The CDR3 is 13 amino acids. Trimming at V came to 3 bases and at J to 8 bases, leaving 4 bases not matched to a gene. CDR1 and CDR2 (germline): SGHRS, YFSETQ. The CDR3 sequence: CASSYGTGEGYTF. The CDR3 DNA is TGCGCCAGCAGCTACGGGACAGGGGAAGGCTACACCTTC. Supplemented by reference TRBV5-1 and TRBJ1-2, the full variable domain reads KAGVTQTPRYLIKTRGQQVTLSCSPISGHRSVSWYQQTPGQGLQFLFEYFSETQRNKGNFPGRFSGRQFSNSRSEMNVSTLELGDSALYLCASSYGTGEGYTFGSGTRLTVV.

The V call is TRBV9, the J call TRBJ2-5; TRBD2 matches 13 bases. After removal of 2 bases from V and 4 bases from J, the junction contained 2 bases not matched to a gene. This CDR3 spans 15 amino acids. The germline CDR1 and CDR2 sequences are SGDLS and YYNGEE. The CDR3 sequence: CASSVGLAGVETQYF. The CDR3 nucleotides are TGTGCCAGCAGCGTCGGACTAGCGGGAGTAGAGACCCAGTACTTC.

The chain is built from TRBV10-3 and TRBJ1-1; 8 bases are a match to TRBD1. The CDR3 is made up of 16 amino acids. CDR1 and CDR2 (germline): ENHRY, SYGVKD. The J segment lost 4 bases and the V segment lost 6 bases, leaving 13 bases of the junction unmatched. The DNA for the CDR3 is TGTGCCATCAGGAACCCCGAGGCAGGGGGCGGCACTGAAGCTTTCTTT. It is translated as CAIRNPEAGGGTEAFF.

Concerning this clone: Other DNA sequences in this specimen translate into the identical CDR3. This chain joins TRBV9 and TRBJ2-3; maybe TRBD2 (6 bases). This CDR3 region has 14 residues. Trimming left V 0 bases short and J 2 bases short, with 7 bases between. Germline values: CDR1 SGDLS, CDR2 YYNGEE. CDR3 sequence reads: CASSVAGVTDTQYF. The CDR3 coding sequence is TGTGCCAGCAGCGTAGCGGGAGTCACAGATACGCAGTATTTT.

The rearrangement uses TRBV2 and TRBJ1-2; possibly TRBD1 for D (6 bases). From germline, CDR1 is SNHLY and CDR2 FYNNEI. CDR3 length equals 13 residues. Trimming removed 3 bases at V and 6 bases at J, with 11 bases between. In nucleotides, the CDR3 is TGTGCCAGCAGTGAGAACAGGGAAAATGGCTACACCTTC. It yields the protein CASSENRENGYTF.

The rearrangement uses TRBV28 and TRBJ2-7; D is uncertain. Trimming left V 6 bases short and J 1 base short, with 19 bases between. The length of the CDR3 is 16 residues. The germline gives CDR1 MDHEN, CDR2 SYDVKM. The CDR3 is CASSFFSPRQSYEQYF. The CDR3 DNA is TGTGCCAGCAGCTTTTTTTCCCCGCGGCAATCCTACGAGCAGTACTTC.

This clone was seen only a few times. The chain couples TRBV10-3 to TRBJ1-5; possible D gene TRBD1, 6 bases. V was cut by 6 bases and J by 5 bases, with 11 bases left in between. The CDR3 is 13 residues long. CDR1 is ENHRY, CDR2 SYGVKD, per germline. The CDR3 here is CAISGQLDQPQHF. The CDR3 bases are TGTGCCATCAGCGGACAGTTGGATCAGCCCCAGCATTTT.

The V and J genes are TRBV5-8 and TRBJ1-4, with D unresolved. This CDR3 has 10 amino acids. Per the germline V gene, CDR1 is SGHTS and CDR2 is YDEGEE. Trimming removed 5 bases at V and 11 bases at J, with 7 bases between. The CDR3 nucleotides are TGTGCCAGCAGGGAGGGCAAACTGTTTTTT. Translation gives CASREGKLFF.

The J gene is TRBJ2-7, the V gene TRBV6-5, with TRBD1 matching 7 bases. V was pared by 1 base and J by 1 base, with 1 base of the junction left unmatched. The CDR3 has 14 amino acids. Per the germline V gene, CDR1 is MNHEY and CDR2 is SVGAGI. The CDR3 protein is CASSYLGQSYEQYF. The CDR3 DNA is TGTGCCAGCAGTTACTTGGGACAGTCCTACGAGCAGTACTTC.

This clone was observed a few times. This sequence joins TRBV5-4 and TRBJ2-7, with TRBD2 matching 7 bases. The CDR3 runs 16 residues. V dropped 0 bases and J dropped 4; count of bases not matched to a gene: 10. Germline CDR1 reads SGHNT; CDR2 reads YYREEE (reference sequence). The CDR3: CASSLAPSGMAYEQYF. In nucleotides, the CDR3 is TGTGCCAGCAGCTTGGCCCCCAGCGGGATGGCTTACGAGCAGTACTTC.

The chain uses TRBV13 and TRBJ2-4; no clear D gene. V was clipped by 4 bases and J by 0 bases, with 13 bases between them. This CDR3 contains 16 residues. Germline loops: CDR1 PRHDT, CDR2 FYEKMQ (reference sequence). The CDR3 sequence is CASSSSQTVAKNIQYF. The CDR3 coding sequence is TGTGCCAGCAGCTCCTCTCAAACAGTAGCCAAAAACATTCAGTACTTC.

The chain links TRBV3-1 (or the pseudogene TRBV3-2) to TRBJ2-7, with TRBD2 matching 10 bases. The CDR3 is 16 amino acids. The ends lost 4 bases at V and 4 bases at J; junction bases unmatched: 10. Germline CDR1 and CDR2: LGHDT and YNNKEL (reference sequence). CDR3 sequence: CASSPRSSGSLYEQYF. CDR3 in DNA: TGTGCCAGCAGCCCCAGGTCTAGCGGGAGTCTGTACGAGCAGTACTTC.

The V call is TRBV18, the J call TRBJ2-7, with D tentatively TRBD2 (6 bases). Germline CDR1 reads KGHSH; CDR2 reads LQKENI. CDR3 length: 17 amino acids. Trimming removed 0 bases at V and 3 bases at J, with 18 bases between. Here the CDR3 DNA reads TGTGCCAGCTCACCACCTGGACGGAGGACTACTAACTACGAGCAGTACTTC. Amino acid sequence: CASSPPGRRTTNYEQYF.

This chain uses TRBV3-1 (or the pseudogene TRBV3-2) with TRBJ2-1; D remains unclear. V shed 6 bases and J shed 10 bases, with 13 bases lying between them. The CDR3 is 12 residues long. Germline CDR1 reads LGHDT; CDR2 reads YNNKEL (reference sequence). The CDR3 DNA reads as TGTGCCAGCAGTCGTCTCTCTGGCGAGCAGTTCTTC. It is translated as CASSRLSGEQFF.

This rearrangement joins TRBV19 to TRBJ2-7; TRBD1 agrees at 12 bases. With V trimmed by 5 bases and J by 4 bases, 9 bases remained unmatched. Germline V lookup: CDR1 LNHDA, CDR2 SQIVND (reference sequence). The CDR3 spans 16 residues. CDR3 DNA sequence: TGTGCCAGTAGTTCATCGGGACAGGGGGCTTTTTACGAGCAGTACTTC. Its protein product is CASSSSGQGAFYEQYF.

V usage is TRBV6-1 and J usage is TRBJ2-2, with D maybe TRBD1 (5 bases). Germline CDR1 reads MNHNS; CDR2 reads SASEGT. This CDR3 comprises 14 residues. Trimming cost V 0 bases and J 6 bases, with 8 bases left between them. The CDR3 region is CASSEAPGSGELFF. The CDR3 DNA follows: TGTGCCAGCAGTGAAGCGCCAGGGTCCGGGGAGCTGTTTTTT.

V and J are TRBV19 and TRBJ2-3; TRBD2 might be the D (6 bases). This CDR3 is built from 13 residues. V lost 4 bases to trimming and J lost 1 base, with 6 bases between them. Germline CDR1 and CDR2: LNHDA and SQIVND (reference sequence). The CDR3 reads CASSSGGTDTQYF. The CDR3 DNA reads TGTGCCAGTAGTAGCGGGGGCACAGATACGCAGTATTTT.

This clone occurred once. This CDR3 is also generated by other DNA sequences in the sample. The chain uses TRBV5-1 and TRBJ2-3, with D possibly TRBD2 on 5 matching bases. The ends were cut back, 0 bases at V and 2 bases at J, with 10 bases in the middle. The CDR3 is 15 amino acids. Germline CDR1 and CDR2: SGHRS and YFSETQ. CDR3 sequence: CASSLAGVSTDTQYF. CDR3 nucleotide sequence: TGCGCCAGCAGCTTGGCCGGGGTCTCCACAGATACGCAGTATTTT.

V and J are TRBV2 and TRBJ1-4; TRBD1 matches 7 bases. CDR1 is SNHLY, CDR2 FYNNEI, per germline. This CDR3 comprises 15 residues. V lost 5 bases and J lost 4; bases outside the gene matches: 7. The CDR3 nucleotides read TGTGCCAGCAGTCGTGGGACAGCCAATAATGAAAAACTGTTTTTT. Translated, it gives CASSRGTANNEKLFF.